The source of this TCR beta chain is a study of control samples from healthy donors and cancer patients. TCRdb's table, derived via immunoSEQ multiplex PCR, lists solely in-frame clones and lacks some. The sample includes some 150,000 clones, approximately 91% of them seen just once. CDR3 length: 15 residues. The germline V gene encodes CDR1 MNHEY and CDR2 SMNVEV (reference sequence). Trimming removed 0 bases from V and 4 bases from J; junction bases left unmatched: 5. This receptor was identified in a man aged 25-45 years in good health. The chain has TRBV27 and TRBJ1-2; TRBD1 matches at 7 bases. The sequenced sample was blood. As DNA, the CDR3 is TGTGCCAGCAGTTTATCCGCCGACAGGGCCTATGGCTACACCTTC. Translated: CASSLSADRAYGYTF.